The T cell receptor (beta chain) described here comes from a study of T cell repertoires in cytomegalovirus infection. This clonotype has at least ten counts. Antigen unknown. TCRdb reanalysed the reads using MiXCR and keeps one entry per CDR3 protein. The sample shows over 250,000 distinct CDR3 sequences, 22% of them seen only once. Germline CDR1 SGHTA, CDR2 FQGNSA. V lost 5 bases, J lost 0 bases, and 14 bases lay in between. The CDR3 runs to 17 residues. This clonotype was obtained from a human donor in good health (CMV status not recorded). Some clones in this sample may be carry-over from other donors' samples. The starting material was cultured PBMCs, obtained from culture after CMV antigen stimulation. J is TRBJ2-6 and V is TRBV7-2, with D possibly being TRBD2 (6 bases). DNA of the CDR3: TGTGCCAGCAGCCCGGGACTCACCAGCTCTGGGGCCAACGTCCTGACTTTC. This sequence encodes CASSPGLTSSGANVLTF.